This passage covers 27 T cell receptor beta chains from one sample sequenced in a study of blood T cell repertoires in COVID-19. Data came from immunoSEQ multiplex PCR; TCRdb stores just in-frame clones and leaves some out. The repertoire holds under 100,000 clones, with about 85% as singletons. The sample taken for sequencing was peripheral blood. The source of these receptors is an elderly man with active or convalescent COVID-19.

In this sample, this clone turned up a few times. The CDR3 loop reads CASSRATDQPQHF. In nucleotides, the CDR3 is TGTGCCAGCTCACGAGCGACAGATCAGCCCCAGCATTTT. The rearrangement uses TRBV18 and TRBJ1-5; D may be TRBD1 (5 bases). This CDR3 comprises 13 residues. Trimming stripped 4 bases from V and 5 bases from J, with 9 bases between. Germline V gene data show CDR1 as KGHSH and CDR2 as LQKENI.

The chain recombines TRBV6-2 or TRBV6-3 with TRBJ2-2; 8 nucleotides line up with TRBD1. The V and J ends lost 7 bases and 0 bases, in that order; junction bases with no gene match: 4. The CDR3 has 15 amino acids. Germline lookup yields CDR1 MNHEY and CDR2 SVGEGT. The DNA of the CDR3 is TGTGCCAGCAACCCGGACAGGGCGAACACCGGGGAGCTGTTTTTT. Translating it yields CASNPDRANTGELFF.

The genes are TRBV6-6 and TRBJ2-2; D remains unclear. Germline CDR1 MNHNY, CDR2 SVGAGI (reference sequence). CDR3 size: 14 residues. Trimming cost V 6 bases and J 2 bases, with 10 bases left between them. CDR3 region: CASSATTNTGELFF. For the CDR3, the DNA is TGTGCCAGCAGCGCTACTACAAACACCGGGGAGCTGTTTTTT.

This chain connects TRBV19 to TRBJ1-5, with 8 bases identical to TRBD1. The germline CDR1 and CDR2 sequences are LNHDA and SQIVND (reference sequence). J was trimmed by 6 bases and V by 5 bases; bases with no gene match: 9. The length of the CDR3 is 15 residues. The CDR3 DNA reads TGTGCCAGTAGTCCCCGCAGGGGGCAGTTTCAGCCCCAGCATTTT. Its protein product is CASSPRRGQFQPQHF.

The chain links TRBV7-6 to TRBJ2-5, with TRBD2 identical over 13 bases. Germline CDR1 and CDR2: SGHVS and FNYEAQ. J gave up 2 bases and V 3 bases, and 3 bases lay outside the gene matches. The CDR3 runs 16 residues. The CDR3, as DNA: TGTGCCAGCAGCTTCCGACTAGCGGGGGGTCAAGAGACCCAGTACTTC. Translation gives CASSFRLAGGQETQYF. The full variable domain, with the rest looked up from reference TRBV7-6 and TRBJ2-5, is GAGVSQSPRYKVTKRGQDVALRCDPISGHVSLYWYRQALGQGPEFLTYFNYEAQQDKSGLPNDRFSAERPEGSISTLTIQRTEQRDSAMYRCASSFRLAGGQETQYFGPGTRLLVL.

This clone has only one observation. The CDR3 nucleotides read TGTGCCAGCAGCAAAGCGCTAGGGACTTTACCCAGGGGGGGCTACACCTTC. Translating gives CASSKALGTLPRGGYTF. The genes are TRBV21-1 and TRBJ1-2; the table calls TRBD1, which could not be checked here. TRBV21-1 is a pseudogene. The CDR3 contains 17 residues.

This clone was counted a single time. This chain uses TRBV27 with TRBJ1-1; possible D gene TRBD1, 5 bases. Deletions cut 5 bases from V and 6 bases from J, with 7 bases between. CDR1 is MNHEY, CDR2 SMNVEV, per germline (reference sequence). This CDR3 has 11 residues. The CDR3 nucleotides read TGTGCCAGCAGTAGGGGTTCTGAAGCTTTCTTT. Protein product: CASSRGSEAFF.

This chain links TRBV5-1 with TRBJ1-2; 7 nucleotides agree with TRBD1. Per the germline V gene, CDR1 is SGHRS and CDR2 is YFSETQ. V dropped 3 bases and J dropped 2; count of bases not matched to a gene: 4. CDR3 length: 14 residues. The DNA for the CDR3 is TGCGCCAGCAGCTCGACAGGGTTCAACTATGGCTACACCTTC. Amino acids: CASSSTGFNYGYTF.

CDR3 DNA sequence: TGTGCCAGCAGCTTAAGAGGGTGGGGAGATACGCAGTATTTT. Its translation is CASSLRGWGDTQYF. The gene calls are TRBV11-3 and TRBJ2-3, with TRBD2 as a possible D gene (5 bases). Germline values: CDR1 SGHNT, CDR2 YENEEA. The CDR3 consists of 14 residues. Trimming removed 2 bases from V and 5 bases from J, with 11 bases in between. Full variable domain (remainder filled in from reference TRBV11-3 and TRBJ2-3): EAGVVQSPRYKIIEKKQPVAFWCNPISGHNTLYWYLQNLGQGPELLIRYENEEAVDDSQLPKDRFSAERLKGVDSTLKIQPAELGDSAVYLCASSLRGWGDTQYFGPGTRLTVL.

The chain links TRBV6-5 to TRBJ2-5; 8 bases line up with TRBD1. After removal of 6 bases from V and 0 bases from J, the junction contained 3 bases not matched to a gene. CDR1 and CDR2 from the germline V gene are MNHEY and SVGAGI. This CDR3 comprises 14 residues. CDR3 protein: CASSQDRDQETQYF. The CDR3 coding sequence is TGTGCCAGCAGCCAGGACAGGGACCAAGAGACCCAGTACTTC.

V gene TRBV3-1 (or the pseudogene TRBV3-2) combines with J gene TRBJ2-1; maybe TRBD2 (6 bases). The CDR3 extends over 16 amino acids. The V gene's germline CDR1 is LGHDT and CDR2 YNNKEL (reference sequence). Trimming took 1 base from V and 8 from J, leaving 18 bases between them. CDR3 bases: TGTGCCAGCAGCCAAGTTCGGAGGCCTGGAGGGTATGAGCAGTTCTTC. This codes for CASSQVRRPGGYEQFF.

The CDR3 DNA sequence: TGTGCCAGCTCACCACAGAGCGGGGGGGCCGGTGAGCAGTTCTTC. It specifies CASSPQSGGAGEQFF. This chain connects TRBV18 to TRBJ2-1; TRBD2 agrees at 10 bases. CDR3 length: 15 amino acids. With V trimmed by 1 base and J by 9 bases, 6 bases remained unmatched. CDR1 and CDR2 from the germline V gene are KGHSH and LQKENI. Full variable domain (rest looked up from reference TRBV18 and TRBJ2-1): NAGVMQNPRHLVRRRGQEARLRCSPMKGHSHVYWYRQLPEEGLKFMVYLQKENIIDESGMPKERFSAEFPKEGPSILRIQQVVRGDSAAYFCASSPQSGGAGEQFFGPGTRLTVL.

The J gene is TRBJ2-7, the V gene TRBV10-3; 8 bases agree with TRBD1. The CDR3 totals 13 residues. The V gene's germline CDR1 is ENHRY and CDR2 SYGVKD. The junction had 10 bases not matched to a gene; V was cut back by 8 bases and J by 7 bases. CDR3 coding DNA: TGTGCCATCGGTGGACAGGGCCCGGGGGAGCAGTACTTC. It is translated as CAIGGQGPGEQYF.

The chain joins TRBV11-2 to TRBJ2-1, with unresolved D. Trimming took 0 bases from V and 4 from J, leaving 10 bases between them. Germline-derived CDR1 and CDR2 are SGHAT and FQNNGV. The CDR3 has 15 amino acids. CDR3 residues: CASSLDRLFYNEQFF. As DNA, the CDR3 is TGTGCCAGCAGCTTAGATCGACTGTTTTACAATGAGCAGTTCTTC.

CDR3 amino acids: CASSPQGNYGYTF. The CDR3, as DNA: TGTGCCAGCAGCCCTCAGGGAAACTATGGCTACACCTTC. This rearrangement joins TRBV9 to TRBJ1-2; weak D call: TRBD1 (5 bases). CDR3 length: 13 amino acids. Germline assignment: CDR1 SGDLS and CDR2 YYNGEE. The V end was cut by 4 bases, the J end by 2 bases, with 9 bases between.

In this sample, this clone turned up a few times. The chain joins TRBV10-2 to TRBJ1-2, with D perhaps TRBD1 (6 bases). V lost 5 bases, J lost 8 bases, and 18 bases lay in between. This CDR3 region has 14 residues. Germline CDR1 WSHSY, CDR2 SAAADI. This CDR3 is CASSPGEGVGGYTF. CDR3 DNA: TGCGCCAGCAGTCCCGGGGAGGGGGTAGGAGGCTACACCTTC.

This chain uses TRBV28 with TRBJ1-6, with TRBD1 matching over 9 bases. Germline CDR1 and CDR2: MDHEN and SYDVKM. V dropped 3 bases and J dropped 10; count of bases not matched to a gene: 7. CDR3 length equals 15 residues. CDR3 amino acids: CASSFPSDRGSPLHF. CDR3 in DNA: TGTGCCAGCAGTTTCCCCTCGGACAGGGGCTCACCCCTCCACTTT.

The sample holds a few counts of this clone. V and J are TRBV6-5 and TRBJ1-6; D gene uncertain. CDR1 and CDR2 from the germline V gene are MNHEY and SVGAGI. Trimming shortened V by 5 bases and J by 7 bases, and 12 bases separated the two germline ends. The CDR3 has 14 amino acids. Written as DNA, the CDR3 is TGTGCCAGCAGTCCTGAGACCGGGAATTCACCCCTCCACTTT. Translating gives CASSPETGNSPLHF.

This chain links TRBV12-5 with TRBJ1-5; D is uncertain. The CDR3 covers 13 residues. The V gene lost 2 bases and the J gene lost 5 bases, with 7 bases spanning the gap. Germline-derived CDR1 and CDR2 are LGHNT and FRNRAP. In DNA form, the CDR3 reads TGTGCTAGTGGTTTGCAGACTGATCAGCCCCAGCATTTT. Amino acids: CASGLQTDQPQHF.

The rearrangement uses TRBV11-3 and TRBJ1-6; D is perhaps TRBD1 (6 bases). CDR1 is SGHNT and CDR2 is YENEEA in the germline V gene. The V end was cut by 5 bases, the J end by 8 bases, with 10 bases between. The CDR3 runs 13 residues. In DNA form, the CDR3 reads TGTGCCAGCAGCCACAACAGGGATTCACCCCTCCACTTT. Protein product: CASSHNRDSPLHF.

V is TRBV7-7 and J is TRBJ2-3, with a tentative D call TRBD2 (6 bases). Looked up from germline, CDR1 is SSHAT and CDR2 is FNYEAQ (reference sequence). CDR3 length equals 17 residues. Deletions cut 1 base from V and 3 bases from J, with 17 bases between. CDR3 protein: CASSLGPGLRGTDTQYF. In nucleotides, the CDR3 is TGTGCCAGCAGCTTAGGTCCGGGACTCCGAGGTACAGATACGCAGTATTTT.

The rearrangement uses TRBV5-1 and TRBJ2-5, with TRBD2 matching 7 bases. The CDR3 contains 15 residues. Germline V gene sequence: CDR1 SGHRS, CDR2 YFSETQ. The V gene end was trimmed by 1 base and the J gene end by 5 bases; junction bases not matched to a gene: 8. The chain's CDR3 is CASSLRSGNGETQYF. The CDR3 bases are TGCGCCAGCAGCTTGAGGAGCGGGAATGGGGAGACCCAGTACTTC.

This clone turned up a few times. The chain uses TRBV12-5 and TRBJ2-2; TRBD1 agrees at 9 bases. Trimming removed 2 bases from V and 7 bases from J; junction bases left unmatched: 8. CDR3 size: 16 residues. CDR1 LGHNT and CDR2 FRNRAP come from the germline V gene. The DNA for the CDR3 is TGTGCTAGTGGTTTGCCTTTGACAGGGGGGTACGGGGAGCTGTTTTTT. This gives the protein CASGLPLTGGYGELFF.

The CDR3 coding sequence is TGTGCCAGCAGCCCCGGACAGGGTGGTCTACAAGCTTTCTTT. Protein product: CASSPGQGGLQAFF. The J gene is TRBJ1-1, the V gene TRBV6-5, with 8 bases lining up with TRBD1. The CDR3 length is 14 residues. V was pared by 6 bases and J by 9 bases, with 12 bases of the junction left unmatched. From germline, CDR1 is MNHEY and CDR2 SVGAGI.

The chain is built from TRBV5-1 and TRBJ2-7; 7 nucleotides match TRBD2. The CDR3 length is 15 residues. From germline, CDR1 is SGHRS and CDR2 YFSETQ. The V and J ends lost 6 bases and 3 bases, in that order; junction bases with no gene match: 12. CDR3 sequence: CASKHELASDYEQYF. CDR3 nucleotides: TGCGCCAGCAAACACGAACTAGCGTCAGACTACGAGCAGTACTTC.

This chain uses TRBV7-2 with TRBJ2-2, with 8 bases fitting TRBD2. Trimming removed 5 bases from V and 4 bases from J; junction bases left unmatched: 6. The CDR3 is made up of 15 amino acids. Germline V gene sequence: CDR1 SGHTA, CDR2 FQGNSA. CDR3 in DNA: TGTGCCAGCAGCGTAAGCGGGGGAATCACCGGGGAGCTGTTTTTT. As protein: CASSVSGGITGELFF.

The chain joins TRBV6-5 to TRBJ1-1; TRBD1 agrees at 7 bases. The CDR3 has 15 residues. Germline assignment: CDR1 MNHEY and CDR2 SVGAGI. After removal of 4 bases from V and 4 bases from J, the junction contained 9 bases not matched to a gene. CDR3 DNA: TGTGCCAGCAGTTTTATAACAGGGGAGACCACTGAAGCTTTCTTT. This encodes CASSFITGETTEAFF.